One sample yielded the 24 T cell receptor beta chains listed below, sequenced in a study of T cells in Graves' hyperthyroidism and ophthalmopathy. The investigators amplified TCR beta CDR3 regions from RNA transcripts. HTBI primers drove first-round RT-PCR of the TCR CDR3. TCRdb recomputed calls from the multiplex PCR reads with MiXCR, one row per CDR3 protein. The data show 37,000 or so distinct CDR3 sequences, around 53% seen once. Sequenced: blood. The receptor set was obtained from a man aged 40-50 years with Graves' ophthalmopathy.

This clonotype came up once. A junction boundary mismatches the germline segment, possibly from a read error. The J gene is TRBJ1-5, the V gene TRBV19, with D perhaps TRBD1 (5 bases). The CDR3 runs to 13 residues. The germline CDR1 and CDR2 sequences are LNHDA and SQIVND (reference sequence). The CDR3 DNA sequence: TGTGTCACCTCGGACAACGGCAATAAGCCCCAGCATTTT. This translates into CVTSDNGNKPQHF. The variable domain in full, completed from reference TRBV19 and TRBJ1-5, reads DGGITQSPKYLFRKEGQNVTLSCEQNLNHDAMYWYRQDPGQGLRLIYYSQIVNDFQKGDIAEGYSVSREKKESFPLTVTSAQKNPTAFYLCVTSDNGNKPQHFGDGTRLSIL.

By share, this clonotype ranks as medium-sized. The CDR3 is CASSRRGGNYGYTF. Here the CDR3 DNA reads TGTGCCAGCAGCCGCAGGGGAGGTAACTATGGCTACACCTTC. The gene calls are TRBV2 and TRBJ1-2; possible D gene TRBD1, 6 bases. The CDR3 length is 14 residues. V was shortened by 6 bases and J by 1 base, with 12 bases between the two germline ends. The germline V gene encodes CDR1 SNHLY and CDR2 FYNNEI.

In nucleotides, the CDR3 is TGTGCCAGCAGGTACATCGACCCGGGGACAGTCTACGAGCAGTACTTC. This translates into CASRYIDPGTVYEQYF. V is TRBV7-9 and J is TRBJ2-7, with 7 nucleotides matching TRBD1. From germline, CDR1 is SEHNR and CDR2 FQNEAQ (reference sequence). The CDR3 is 16 amino acids. V gave up 6 bases and J gave up 3 bases; unmatched junction bases: 14.

This chain uses TRBV4-2 with TRBJ1-2, with a tentative D call TRBD1 (5 bases). The CDR3 has 13 residues. Trimming took off 6 bases at V and 8 bases at J, with 16 bases between the two ends. Germline V lookup: CDR1 LGHNA, CDR2 YNFKEQ. CDR3 nucleotides: TGTGCCAGCAGGTTTAGCGGGGGGGGAGGCTACACCTTC. Translating gives CASRFSGGGGYTF.

This clonotype was recorded at least ten times. V usage is TRBV5-1 and J usage is TRBJ2-4, with a tentative D call TRBD1 (6 bases). The CDR3 has 14 amino acids. Trimming pared 4 bases from V and 2 bases from J, leaving 10 bases between. Germline V gives CDR1 SGHRS, CDR2 YFSETQ. The CDR3 nucleotides read TGCGCCAGCAGCCCGGACAGATCCAAAAACATTCAGTACTTC. This sequence encodes CASSPDRSKNIQYF.

In this sample, this clonotype turned up many times. The V and J genes are TRBV9 and TRBJ2-3; D is perhaps TRBD2 (5 bases). CDR1 and CDR2 (germline): SGDLS, YYNGEE. CDR3 length equals 12 residues. V lost 0 bases and J 7 bases, leaving 6 bases between the germline ends. CDR3 sequence (DNA): TGTGCCAGCAGCGTAGACGGGAATACGCAGTATTTT. It codes for CASSVDGNTQYF.

This clonotype was counted only a few times. The chain couples TRBV24-1 to TRBJ2-7; 10 bases align to TRBD1. The CDR3 has 15 amino acids. Germline CDR1 reads KGHDR; CDR2 reads SFDVKD. Trimming cost V 7 bases and J 2 bases; bases outside gene matches: 7. The CDR3 DNA reads as TGTGCCACCAGGACGGGACAGGGGTACACCTACGAGCAGTACTTC. It is translated as CATRTGQGYTYEQYF.

This clonotype has just a few counts. A read error is likely, as this CDR3 ends without the conserved phenylalanine or tryptophan. The DNA is omitted, as the CDR3 cannot be located on it reliably, and the CDR3 follows TCRdb's listing. This chain uses TRBV2 with TRBJ2-1. Germline-derived CDR1 and CDR2 are SNHLY and FYNNEI. Inclusive of both ends, the CDR3 amounts to 8 amino acids. CDR3 sequence reads: CASSEAFR.

The chain uses TRBV7-8 and TRBJ1-4; unclear D gene. The V gene lost 2 bases and the J gene lost 4 bases, with 8 bases spanning the gap. The CDR3 totals 14 residues. Germline assignment: CDR1 SGHVS and CDR2 FQNEAQ. The CDR3 here is CASSLLGFNEKLFF. The CDR3 DNA reads TGTGCCAGCAGCTTACTAGGGTTTAATGAAAAACTGTTTTTT.

This clonotype was seen more than once but under ten times. The V gene is TRBV20-1, the J gene TRBJ2-7; 7 bases fit TRBD2. V lost 5 bases and J lost 6; bases outside the gene matches: 7. The germline CDR1 and CDR2 sequences are DFQATT and SNEGSKA (reference sequence). The CDR3 covers 12 residues. The CDR3 sequence is CSASSGGGEQYF. In DNA form, the CDR3 reads TGCAGTGCTTCATCGGGGGGTGGCGAGCAGTACTTC.

With regard to this clonotype: Since the CDR3 does not end with the conserved phenylalanine or tryptophan, this likely comes from a read error. This chain connects TRBV11-2 to TRBJ2-2; D remains ambiguous. This CDR3 is built from 14 residues. Germline CDR1 and CDR2: SGHAT and FQNNGV. Trimming took off 1 base at V and 8 bases at J, with 11 bases between the two ends. CDR3 sequence reads: CASSLASPTGELFL. DNA for the CDR3: TGTGCCAGCAGCTTAGCCAGTCCCACTGGGGAGCTGTTTTTG.

This clonotype was seen many times. This sequence joins TRBV11-2 and TRBJ2-1; tentatively, D is TRBD1 or TRBD2 (7 bases each). Germline V gene sequence: CDR1 SGHAT, CDR2 FQNNGV. V gave up 3 bases and J gave up 2 bases, with 20 bases separating them. CDR3 length equals 18 residues. The CDR3 DNA follows: TGTGCCAGCAGCTTCCCCAGGGGGGGGGGAGGGACCTACAATGAGCAGTTCTTC. Translating it yields CASSFPRGGGGTYNEQFF.

This chain links TRBV9 with TRBJ2-5; D tentatively reads TRBD1 or TRBD2 (5 bases each). Trimming took 3 bases from V and 6 from J, leaving 9 bases between them. The CDR3 runs to 12 residues. The germline V gene encodes CDR1 SGDLS and CDR2 YYNGEE. Written as DNA, the CDR3 is TGTGCCAGCAGCGGGAGGACAAAGACCCAGTACTTC. This gives the protein CASSGRTKTQYF.

This chain joins TRBV28 and TRBJ2-1; TRBD2 aligns across 15 bases. The CDR3 contains 16 residues. From germline, CDR1 is MDHEN and CDR2 SYDVKM. In nucleotides, the CDR3 is TGTGTCCGCGTGCCCTTGGGACTAGCGGGAGGTAGGGACCAGTTCTTC. Protein product: CVRVPLGLAGGRDQFF.

The sample holds many counts of this clonotype. This sequence joins TRBV18 and TRBJ1-1; D perhaps matches TRBD1 (5 bases). CDR1 is KGHSH and CDR2 is LQKENI in the germline V gene. V shed 3 bases and J shed 5 bases, with 10 bases lying between them. The length of the CDR3 is 13 residues. The CDR3 loop is CASSPRQTTEAFF. The CDR3 nucleotides are TGTGCCAGCTCACCTCGACAGACTACTGAAGCTTTCTTT.

V and J are TRBV27 and TRBJ1-2; perhaps TRBD1 as D (5 bases). The germline gives CDR1 MNHEY, CDR2 SMNVEV (reference sequence). This CDR3 spans 13 amino acids. V was trimmed by 7 bases and J by 4 bases, leaving 13 bases between them. The CDR3 nucleotides read TGTGCCAGCAACCTGGGCGGGGGCTATGGCTACACCTTC. Protein: CASNLGGGYGYTF.

By sample fraction, this clonotype is medium-sized. The chain combines TRBV7-8 with TRBJ2-5; no firm D call. Germline CDR1 SGHVS, CDR2 FQNEAQ. Trimming removed 6 bases at V and 5 bases at J, with 4 bases between. The CDR3 runs to 10 residues. CDR3 nucleotides: TGTGCCAGCAGTCATGAGACCCAGTACTTC. Translating gives CASSHETQYF.

This clonotype was detected many times. V is TRBV4-1 and J is TRBJ2-5; D perhaps matches TRBD2 (6 bases). Germline CDR1 and CDR2: MGHRA and YSYEKL. The CDR3 has 15 residues. V dropped 2 bases and J dropped 5 bases, with 15 bases sitting between them. CDR3 nucleotides: TGCGCCAGCAGCCAATTCGGGACCCGGGGGGAGACCCAGTACTTC. This encodes CASSQFGTRGETQYF.

By share of the sample, this clonotype is medium-sized. The V gene is TRBV10-3, the J gene TRBJ2-2; perhaps TRBD1 as D (5 bases). Germline V lookup: CDR1 ENHRY, CDR2 SYGVKD. There are 16 residues in the CDR3. With 3 bases removed from V and 5 bases from J, the gap between germline ends came to 16 bases. The CDR3 protein is CAISDPQGRLTGELFF. The CDR3 coding sequence is TGTGCCATCAGTGATCCTCAGGGTAGGCTAACCGGGGAGCTGTTTTTT.

This clonotype appeared many times. The chain uses TRBV15 and TRBJ2-3; 11 bases align to TRBD2. V lost 3 bases, J lost 3 bases, and 11 bases stayed unmatched. This CDR3 region has 18 residues. Germline values: CDR1 LNHNV, CDR2 YYDKDF (reference sequence). The CDR3 bases are TGTGCCACCAGCAGGTCCAAATCCGGGACTAGCGGTACAGATACGCAGTATTTT. It is translated as CATSRSKSGTSGTDTQYF.

V gene TRBV19 combines with J gene TRBJ1-2; D gene unclear. Germline lookup yields CDR1 LNHDA and CDR2 SQIVND (reference sequence). Trimming took off 1 base at V and 3 bases at J, with 6 bases between the two ends. The CDR3 totals 13 residues. The CDR3 DNA reads as TGTGCCAGTAGTATAGGTCGCGACTATGGCTACACCTTC. Translated, it gives CASSIGRDYGYTF.

This clonotype was counted at least ten times. This chain joins TRBV11-2 and TRBJ2-1; D remains ambiguous. The CDR3 totals 15 residues. Trimming left V 5 bases short and J 6 bases short, with 17 bases between. Looked up from germline, CDR1 is SGHAT and CDR2 is FQNNGV. Here the CDR3 reads CASSPVGQKSNEQFF. The CDR3 region has the DNA TGTGCCAGCAGCCCAGTAGGGCAGAAGAGCAATGAGCAGTTCTTC.

At least ten counts were recorded for this clonotype. J is TRBJ1-1 and V is TRBV20-1; D is unclear. The length of the CDR3 is 14 residues. V dropped 0 bases and J dropped 2 bases, with 10 bases sitting between them. CDR1 DFQATT and CDR2 SNEGSKA come from the germline V gene (reference sequence). CDR3 region: CSARDIGINTEAFF. The CDR3 DNA is TGCAGTGCTAGAGATATAGGGATAAACACTGAAGCTTTCTTT.

V and J are TRBV20-1 and TRBJ1-2, with D tentatively TRBD1 (5 bases). CDR1 and CDR2 (germline): DFQATT, SNEGSKA (reference sequence). There are 15 residues in the CDR3. The V gene lost 6 bases and the J gene lost 3 bases, with 20 bases spanning the gap. The CDR3, as DNA: TGCAGTGCGGGGAATAGCGGGGGGGTCTACTATGGCTACACCTTC. It translates to CSAGNSGGVYYGYTF.